This T cell receptor (beta chain) was obtained from a study of OX40 agonist ivuxolimab in advanced cancers. For context, the study as a whole: The costimulatory receptor OX40 (CD134) was targeted by ivuxolimab, a fully human IgG2 agonistic monoclonal antibody. Peripheral TCRbeta sequencing aimed to test whether ivuxolimab altered TCR sequence diversity and caused clonal T-cell expansion. Of the roughly 54 patients in dose escalation, 19 had hepatocellular carcinoma, some 15 had melanoma, 9 had renal cell carcinoma and 9 had head and neck cancer. Prior anti-PD-1, anti-PD-L1 or anti-CTLA-4 therapy was permitted, and checkpoint inhibitors had been received by about two fifths of dose-escalation patients. The paper covers the monotherapy dose-escalation part of the phase I ivuxolimab trial, which included N ≈ 57 patients. Intravenous ivuxolimab was administered to patients every 2 weeks at six dose levels: 0.01, 0.1, 0.3, 1.5, 3 and 10 mg/kg. In the dose-escalation cohort, 70% to 85% of patients were male, and the mean age was around 65 years with a range of roughly 20 to 80. Partial responses were achieved by three dose-escalation patients, of whom one had hepatocellular carcinoma and two had cutaneous melanoma. Results and caveats for the whole study, not just this receptor: Low levels of normalized T-cell clonal expansion were also shown by some nonresponding patients. In the 0.1-3.0 mg/kg groups, partial responders were among the patients with the lowest normalized peripheral clonal expansion, particularly in CD8+ T cells. After ivuxolimab, CD8+ T cells had more expanded clones than CD4+ T cells on average. At doses from 0.1 to 3.0 mg/kg, clonal expansion was seen in both CD4+ and CD8+ blood T cells between baseline and week 6. The antigen specificity of the clonally expanded peripheral T cells was not determined.

A word on this clone: Its antigen is still unknown. The record has no base qualities; no much larger clone is one base away.

CDR1 and CDR2 (SQVTM, ANQGSEA) derive from the germline V gene. From the cysteine through the phenylalanine, the CDR3 covers 14 amino acids. Only the CDR3 portion is preserved as DNA: 42 bases, with reading frame beginning at the first base. The V end gives up 6 bases and the J end 7 bases, leaving 9 bases in the junction not matched to a gene. The trial excluded patients who had a history of autoimmune disease or who were on systemic immunosuppression. Peripheral blood for TCR sequencing was collected from all dose cohorts at baseline, on cycle 4 day 1, and on cycle 7 day 1. Samples were obtained from an open-label, multicenter, first-in-human phase I dose-escalation trial of ivuxolimab. Adults with locally advanced or metastatic melanoma, renal cell, hepatocellular, or head and neck squamous cell carcinoma were enrolled in the trial. Before TCR sequencing, CD4+ and CD8+ T cells were separately sorted from peripheral blood.

Genomic DNA was isolated from the sorted cells so that the TCRbeta CDR3 region could be sequenced. TCRbeta CDR3 regions were sequenced using the immunoSEQ Assay. TCRdb mirrors the immuneACCESS table, restricted to in-frame sequences. Some clones are absent from its copies; in checked studies, under half trace to an unresolved V gene, and the reason for the others is unknown. For this sample there are about 73,000 clones; about nine tenths appear just once. The ten largest clonotypes hold roughly 0.55% of the sample. The receptor was derived from an adult with an advanced solid tumor such as melanoma, head and neck, liver or kidney cancer. The V gene is TRBV29-1 and the J gene is TRBJ1-3; TRBD1 aligns with 10 central bases. The sequencing used CD4+ or CD8+ T cells sorted from blood, collected in a trial of the OX40 agonist ivuxolimab. The CDR3 region: CSVAPGTGDNTIYF. The nucleotides read TGCAGCGTGGCCCCCGGGACAGGGGATAACACCATATATTTT.